The 7 T cell receptor beta chains below all came from one sample that was sequenced in a study of shared clonotypes between healthy human individuals. TCRdb's table, derived via immunoSEQ multiplex PCR, lists solely in-frame clones and lacks some. The sample comprises millions of clones, over 85% of which are singletons, and 0.1% to 0.15% rests with the top ten. Material: naive CD4+ T cells sorted from blood. Stated subset: CD45RA+ positively selected. The receptors were sampled from a man aged 18 to 30 in good health.

The chain carries TRBV7-6 and TRBJ2-7; D may be TRBD2 (5 bases). V gave up 5 bases and J gave up 1 base, with 12 bases separating them. Germline CDR1 SGHVS, CDR2 FNYEAQ. The CDR3 is 14 amino acids. CDR3 bases: TGTGCCAGCAGCGCCGGACTCTATTCCTACGAGCAGTACTTC. Residues: CASSAGLYSYEQYF.

Only a few counts were recorded for this clone. V and J are TRBV19 and TRBJ2-2; 7 positions agree with TRBD1. The germline CDR1 and CDR2 sequences are LNHDA and SQIVND (reference sequence). This CDR3 contains 14 residues. The V segment lost 6 bases and the J segment 5 bases; nucleotides outside the gene matches: 6. CDR3 residues: CASRGTVRTGELFF. Here the CDR3 DNA reads TGTGCCAGTAGAGGGACAGTAAGGACCGGGGAGCTGTTTTTT. Supplemented by reference TRBV19 and TRBJ2-2, the full variable domain reads DGGITQSPKYLFRKEGQNVTLSCEQNLNHDAMYWYRQDPGQGLRLIYYSQIVNDFQKGDIAEGYSVSREKKESFPLTVTSAQKNPTAFYLCASRGTVRTGELFFGEGSRLTVL.

The rearrangement uses TRBV11-2 and TRBJ2-1; a possible D gene is TRBD2 (6 bases). The V gene lost 4 bases and the J gene lost 9 bases, with 10 bases spanning the gap. CDR3 length equals 12 residues. CDR1 is SGHAT, CDR2 FQNNGV, per germline. The CDR3 region has the DNA TGTGCCAGCAGCTCCCAGGGACTTGAGCAGTTCTTC. Amino acids: CASSSQGLEQFF.

This clone has a handful of counts. The chain recombines TRBV30 with TRBJ1-6; 7 bases are shared with TRBD1. V lost 0 bases and J lost 2; bases outside the gene matches: 16. Looked up from germline, CDR1 is GTSNPN and CDR2 is SVGIG (reference sequence). The CDR3 covers 20 residues. CDR3 sequence: CAWSVTRTGPLPAYNSPLHF. For the CDR3, the DNA is TGTGCCTGGAGTGTCACCAGGACAGGTCCGTTACCCGCCTATAATTCACCCCTCCACTTT. The full variable domain, completed using reference TRBV30 and TRBJ1-6, is SQTIHQWPATLVQPVGSPLSLECTVEGTSNPNLYWYRQAAGRGLQLLFYSVGIGQISSEVPQNLSASRPQDRQFILSSKKLLLSDSGFYLCAWSVTRTGPLPAYNSPLHFGNGTRLTVT.

As regards this clone: A much larger clone differs from this one at a single base, so this may be a read error. Within the sample, other DNA sequences also encode this same CDR3. The chain uses TRBV10-1 and TRBJ2-7; a weak D match, TRBD1 (6 bases). Germline-derived CDR1 and CDR2 are WNHNN and SYGVQD (reference sequence). The CDR3 runs 13 residues. The germline V and J ends were trimmed by 4 bases and 6 bases, with 13 bases remaining between them. As DNA, the CDR3 is TGCGCCAGCAGTGGTCAGACAGGAGGCGAGCAGTACTTC. Residues: CASSGQTGGEQYF.

The chain recombines TRBV2 with TRBJ2-2; no clear D. V was clipped by 6 bases and J by 6 bases, with 17 bases between them. The CDR3 has 15 residues. Germline V gives CDR1 SNHLY, CDR2 FYNNEI. DNA of the CDR3: TGTGCCAGCAGACGGAGATCAGCGACCGCCGGGGAGCTGTTTTTT. Amino acids: CASRRRSATAGELFF.

V gene TRBV21-1 combines with J gene TRBJ2-5; the table's D call TRBD1 went unverified against the DNA. TRBV21-1 is reported as a pseudogene. This CDR3 is 15 amino acids long. DNA of the CDR3: TGTGCCAGCAGCAAAGAAGGGGTGAAACGGGAGACCCAGTACTTC. Protein product: CASSKEGVKRETQYF.